This section outlines one TCR beta chain sequence together with its context. Authors' analysis steps: Amplifying reference gene primers gave estimates of nucleated cell counts. Produced via immunoSEQ multiplex PCR; TCRdb's table is partial and in-frame only. That table furnishes V, J and clone size, whereas the DNA furnished D and trimming. The table shows more than 65,000 clones, with approximately 80% occurring only once. V lost 4 bases, J lost 4 bases, and 10 bases stayed unmatched. Germline V CDR1 and CDR2: SGHNT, YYREEE (reference sequence). This CDR3 spans 16 amino acids. The data derive from a study of blood T cell repertoires in COVID-19.

The material sequenced was peripheral blood. The gene calls are TRBV5-4 and TRBJ2-7; 11 bases agree with TRBD1. This clonotype was obtained from a man aged 25-40 years with COVID-19, enrolled during active disease. CDR3 amino acids: CASSLRGQGALYEQYF. The CDR3 DNA reads as TGTGCCAGCAGCCTCAGAGGACAGGGGGCTTTGTACGAGCAGTACTTC.